This entry concerns a single T cell receptor beta chain. The antigen remains undetermined. Other nucleotide sequences from this sample produce the same CDR3. This sample stems from a study of shared clonotypes between healthy human individuals. Overall study findings and caveats: Memory subsets had estimated richness that was generally smaller than that of naive subsets. It was the non-shared clonotypes that had lower generation probabilities than clonotypes shared by all four donors. Only a few donors were included, so the genetic and exposure-history diversity represented was limited.

Each replicate PCR on the sorted subsets used about 220 ng DNA (roughly 32,000 T cell genomes). Generated by immunoSEQ multiplex PCR, the TCRdb table keeps only in-frame clones and is missing some. This sample has roughly 1 million clones; approximately 68% occur once, and the top ten carry about 1.5%. Germline CDR1 reads SGHRS; CDR2 reads YFSETQ. Between the trimmed V and J ends, which lost 0 bases and 0 bases, there was a span of 7 bases. CDR3 length equals 14 residues. Sequencing was carried out using memory CD4+ T cells sorted from blood. The subset: CD45RA-negative fraction. This sequence was found in a man aged 18 to 29 in good health. This chain links TRBV5-1 with TRBJ2-7; D is perhaps TRBD1 or TRBD2 (5 bases each). The CDR3 region is CASSLGGTSYEQYF. The CDR3 DNA reads TGCGCCAGCAGCTTGGGTGGGACCTCCTACGAGCAGTACTTC.